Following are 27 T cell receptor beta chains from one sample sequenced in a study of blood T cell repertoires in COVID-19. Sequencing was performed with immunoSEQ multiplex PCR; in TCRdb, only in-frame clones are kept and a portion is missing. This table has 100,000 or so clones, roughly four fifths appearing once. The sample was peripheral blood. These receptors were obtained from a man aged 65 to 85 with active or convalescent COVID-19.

This CDR3 reads CASSLWAGSNQPQHF. As DNA, the CDR3 is TGTGCCAGCAGCTTATGGGCGGGTAGCAATCAGCCCCAGCATTTT. The chain joins TRBV7-2 to TRBJ1-5; D uncertain. Germline V gene data show CDR1 as SGHTA and CDR2 as FQGNSA. CDR3 length: 15 residues. V gave up 2 bases and J gave up 0 bases, with 8 bases separating them. The full variable domain, its missing parts supplied by reference TRBV7-2 and TRBJ1-5, is GAGVSQSPSNKVTEKGKDVELRCDPISGHTALYWYRQSLGQGLEFLIYFQGNSAPDKSGLPSDRFSAERTGGSVSTLTIQRTQQEDSAVYLCASSLWAGSNQPQHFGDGTRLSIL.

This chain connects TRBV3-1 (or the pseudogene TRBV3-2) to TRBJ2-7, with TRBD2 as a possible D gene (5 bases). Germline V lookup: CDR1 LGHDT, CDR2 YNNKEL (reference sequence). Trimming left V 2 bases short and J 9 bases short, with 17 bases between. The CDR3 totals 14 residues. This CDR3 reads CASSQSVKGAGQYF. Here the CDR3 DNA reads TGTGCCAGCAGCCAATCGGTAAAGGGTGCGGGGCAGTACTTC.

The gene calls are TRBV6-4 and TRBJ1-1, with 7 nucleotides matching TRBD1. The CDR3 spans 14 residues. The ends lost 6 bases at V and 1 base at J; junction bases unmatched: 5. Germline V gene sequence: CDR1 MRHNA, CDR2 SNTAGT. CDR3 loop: CASSPGTANTEAFF. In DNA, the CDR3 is TGTGCCAGCAGCCCCGGGACAGCGAACACTGAAGCTTTCTTT.

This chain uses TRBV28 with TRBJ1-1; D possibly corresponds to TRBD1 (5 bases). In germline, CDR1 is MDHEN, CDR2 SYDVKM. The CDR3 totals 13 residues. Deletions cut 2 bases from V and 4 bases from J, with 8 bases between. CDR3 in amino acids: CASSLNGGTEAFF. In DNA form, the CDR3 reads TGTGCCAGCAGTTTAAACGGGGGCACTGAAGCTTTCTTT.

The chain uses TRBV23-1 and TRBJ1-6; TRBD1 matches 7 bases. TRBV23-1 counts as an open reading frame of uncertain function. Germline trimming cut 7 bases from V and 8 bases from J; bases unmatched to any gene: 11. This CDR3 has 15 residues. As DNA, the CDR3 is TGCGCCAGCAAGATGAACAGGGGTTGGGATTCACCCCTCCACTTT. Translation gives CASKMNRGWDSPLHF.

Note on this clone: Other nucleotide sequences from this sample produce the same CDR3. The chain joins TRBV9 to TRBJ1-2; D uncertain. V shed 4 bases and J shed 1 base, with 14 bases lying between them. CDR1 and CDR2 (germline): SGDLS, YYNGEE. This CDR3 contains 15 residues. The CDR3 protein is CASSPRDRGNYGYTF. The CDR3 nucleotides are TGTGCCAGCAGCCCACGGGATCGAGGTAACTATGGCTACACCTTC.

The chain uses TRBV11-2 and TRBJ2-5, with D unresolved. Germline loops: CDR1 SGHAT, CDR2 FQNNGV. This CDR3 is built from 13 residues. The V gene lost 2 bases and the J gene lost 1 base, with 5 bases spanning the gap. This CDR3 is CASSLLLQETQYF. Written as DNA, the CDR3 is TGTGCCAGCAGCTTACTACTCCAAGAGACCCAGTACTTC.

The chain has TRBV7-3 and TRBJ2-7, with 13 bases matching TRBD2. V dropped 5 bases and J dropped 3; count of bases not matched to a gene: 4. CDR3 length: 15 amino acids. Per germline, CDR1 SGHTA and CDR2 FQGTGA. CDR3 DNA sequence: TGTGCCAGCAGCCCGACTAGCGGGGGGCTCTACGAGCAGTACTTC. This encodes CASSPTSGGLYEQYF.

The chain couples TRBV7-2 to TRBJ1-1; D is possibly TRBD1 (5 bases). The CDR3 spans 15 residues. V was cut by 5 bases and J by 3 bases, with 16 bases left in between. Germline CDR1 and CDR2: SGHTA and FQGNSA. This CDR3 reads CASSPRGDGYTEAFF. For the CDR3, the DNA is TGTGCCAGCAGCCCCCGCGGGGACGGTTACACTGAAGCTTTCTTT.

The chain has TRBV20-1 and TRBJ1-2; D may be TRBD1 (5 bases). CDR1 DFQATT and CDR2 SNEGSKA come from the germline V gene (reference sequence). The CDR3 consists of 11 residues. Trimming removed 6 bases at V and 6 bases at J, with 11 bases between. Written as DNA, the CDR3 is TGCAGTGCAGAGGCGGGGGATGGCTACACCTTC. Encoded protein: CSAEAGDGYTF.

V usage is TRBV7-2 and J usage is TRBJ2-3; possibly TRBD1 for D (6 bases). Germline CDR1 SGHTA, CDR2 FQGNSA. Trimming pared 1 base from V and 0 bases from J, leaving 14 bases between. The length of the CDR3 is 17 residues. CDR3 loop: CASSLVLTGTSTDTQYF. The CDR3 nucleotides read TGTGCCAGCAGCTTAGTCCTAACAGGGACGAGCACAGATACGCAGTATTTT.

The DNA of the CDR3 is TGTGCCAGCAGCAGAAAGACAGTGAACCCTTACAATGAGCAGTTCTTC. Encoded protein: CASSRKTVNPYNEQFF. The chain combines TRBV14 with TRBJ2-1; the D gene is possibly TRBD1 (5 bases). The V gene's germline CDR1 is SGHDN and CDR2 FVKESK. The CDR3 contains 16 residues. V was cut by 5 bases and J by 4 bases, with 18 bases left in between.

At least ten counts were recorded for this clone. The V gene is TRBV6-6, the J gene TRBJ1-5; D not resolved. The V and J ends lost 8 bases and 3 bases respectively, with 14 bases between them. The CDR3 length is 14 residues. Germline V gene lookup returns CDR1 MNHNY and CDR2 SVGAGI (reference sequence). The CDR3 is CASQLVQSNQPQHF. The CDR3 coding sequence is TGTGCCAGCCAGTTAGTACAGTCCAATCAGCCCCAGCATTTT.

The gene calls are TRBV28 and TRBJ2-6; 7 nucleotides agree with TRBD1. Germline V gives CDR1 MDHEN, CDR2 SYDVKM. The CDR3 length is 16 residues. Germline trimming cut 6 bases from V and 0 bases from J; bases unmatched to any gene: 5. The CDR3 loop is CASSSGQVSGANVLTF. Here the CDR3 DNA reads TGTGCCAGCAGCTCCGGACAGGTCTCTGGGGCCAACGTCCTGACTTTC.

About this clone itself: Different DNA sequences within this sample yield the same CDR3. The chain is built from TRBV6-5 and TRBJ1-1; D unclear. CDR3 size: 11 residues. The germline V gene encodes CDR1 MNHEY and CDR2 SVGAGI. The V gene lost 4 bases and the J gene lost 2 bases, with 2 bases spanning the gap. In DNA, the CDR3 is TGTGCCAGCAGTTCAAACACTGAAGCTTTCTTT. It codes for CASSSNTEAFF.

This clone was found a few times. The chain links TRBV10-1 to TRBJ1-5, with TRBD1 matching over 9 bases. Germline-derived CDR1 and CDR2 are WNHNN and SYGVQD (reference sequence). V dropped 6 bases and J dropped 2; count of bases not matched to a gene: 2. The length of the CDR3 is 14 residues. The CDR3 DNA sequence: TGCGCCAGCAGAACAGGGGGCTGCAATCAGCCCCAGCATTTT. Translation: CASRTGGCNQPQHF.

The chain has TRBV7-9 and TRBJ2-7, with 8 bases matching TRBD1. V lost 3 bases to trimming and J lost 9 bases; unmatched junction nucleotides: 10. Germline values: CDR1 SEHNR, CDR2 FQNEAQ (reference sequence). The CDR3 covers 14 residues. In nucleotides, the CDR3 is TGTGCCAGCAGCTTGACAGGGGATTTTAGTGCGCAGTACTTC. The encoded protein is CASSLTGDFSAQYF.

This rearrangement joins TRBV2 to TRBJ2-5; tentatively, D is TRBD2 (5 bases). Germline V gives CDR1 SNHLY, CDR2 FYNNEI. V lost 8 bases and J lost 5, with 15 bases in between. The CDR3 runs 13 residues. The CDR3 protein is CASGGTSRETQYF. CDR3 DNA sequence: TGTGCCAGCGGAGGAACATCAAGGGAGACCCAGTACTTC.

The CDR3 loop is CASSYDRDSLNYNEQFF. The CDR3 DNA reads TGTGCCAGCAGTTACGATCGGGACAGTCTTAACTACAATGAGCAGTTCTTC. This chain uses TRBV6-2 or TRBV6-3 with TRBJ2-1, with 7 nucleotides matching TRBD1. The CDR3 covers 17 residues. Trimming took 2 bases from V and 3 from J; bases not matched to a gene: 10. Germline V gives CDR1 MNHEY, CDR2 SVGEGT.

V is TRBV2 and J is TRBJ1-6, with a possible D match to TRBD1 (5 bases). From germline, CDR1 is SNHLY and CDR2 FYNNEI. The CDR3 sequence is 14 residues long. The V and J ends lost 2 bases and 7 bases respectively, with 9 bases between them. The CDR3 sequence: CASSESTVNSPLHF. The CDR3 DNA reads TGTGCCAGCAGTGAATCGACAGTGAATTCACCCCTCCACTTT.

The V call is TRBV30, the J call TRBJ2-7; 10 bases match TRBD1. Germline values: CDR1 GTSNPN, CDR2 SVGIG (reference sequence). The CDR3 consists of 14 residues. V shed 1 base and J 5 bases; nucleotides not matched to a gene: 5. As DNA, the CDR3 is TGTGCCTGGAGTGGGGACAGGGGAAGAGACGAGCAGTACTTC. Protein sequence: CAWSGDRGRDEQYF.

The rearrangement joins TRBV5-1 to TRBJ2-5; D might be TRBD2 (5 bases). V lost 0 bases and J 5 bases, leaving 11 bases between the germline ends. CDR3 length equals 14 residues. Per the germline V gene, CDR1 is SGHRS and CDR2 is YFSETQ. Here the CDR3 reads CASSLELGSETQYF. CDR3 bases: TGCGCCAGCAGCTTGGAGTTGGGGAGTGAGACCCAGTACTTC. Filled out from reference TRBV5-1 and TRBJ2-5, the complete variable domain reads KAGVTQTPRYLIKTRGQQVTLSCSPISGHRSVSWYQQTPGQGLQFLFEYFSETQRNKGNFPGRFSGRQFSNSRSEMNVSTLELGDSALYLCASSLELGSETQYFGPGTRLLVL.

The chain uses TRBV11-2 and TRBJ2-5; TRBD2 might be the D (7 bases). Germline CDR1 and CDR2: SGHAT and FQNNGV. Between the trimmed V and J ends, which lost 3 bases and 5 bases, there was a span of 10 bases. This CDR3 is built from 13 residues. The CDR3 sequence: CASSLAGAETQYF. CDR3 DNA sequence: TGTGCCAGCAGCTTGGCGGGGGCCGAGACCCAGTACTTC.

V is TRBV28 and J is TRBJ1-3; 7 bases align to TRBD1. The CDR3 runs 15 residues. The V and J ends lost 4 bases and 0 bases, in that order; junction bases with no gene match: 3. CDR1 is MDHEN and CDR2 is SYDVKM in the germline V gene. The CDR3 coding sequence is TGTGCCAGCAGTTCTGGGACAGTCTCTGGAAACACCATATATTTT. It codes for CASSSGTVSGNTIYF.

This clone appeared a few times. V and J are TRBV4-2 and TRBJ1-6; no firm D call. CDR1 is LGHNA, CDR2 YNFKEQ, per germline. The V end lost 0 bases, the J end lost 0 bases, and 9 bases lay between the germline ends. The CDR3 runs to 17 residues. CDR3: CASSQDVGSSYNSPLHF. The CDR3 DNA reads TGTGCCAGCAGCCAAGATGTCGGTAGCTCCTATAATTCACCCCTCCACTTT.

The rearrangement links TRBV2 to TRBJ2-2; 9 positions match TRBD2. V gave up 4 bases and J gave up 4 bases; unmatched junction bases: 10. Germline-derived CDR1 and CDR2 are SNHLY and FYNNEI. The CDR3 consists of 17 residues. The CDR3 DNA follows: TGTGCCAGCAGTGGGGCTAGCGGGACGTTGGGCACCGGGGAGCTGTTTTTT. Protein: CASSGASGTLGTGELFF.

The CDR3 spells CASREGLSPLHF. The CDR3 region has the DNA TGTGCCAGCAGAGAGGGACTCTCACCCCTCCACTTT. The V gene is TRBV6-5, the J gene TRBJ1-6, with a possible D match to TRBD1 (5 bases). The CDR3 has 12 amino acids. Trimming removed 6 bases from V and 10 bases from J, with 10 bases in between. The germline V gene encodes CDR1 MNHEY and CDR2 SVGAGI.